This T cell receptor (beta chain) was identified during a study of T cell responses to AZD1222 COVID-19 vaccine (dated by TCRdb to the early 2020s). Context from the whole study: Because spike-specific TCR depth and breadth did not differ between the two schedules, AZD1222 recipients who got a second dose at roughly 4 weeks were pooled with those who got a second dose at roughly 12 weeks. A total of under 250 trial participants underwent TCR sequencing, of whom 200 to 220 had received two doses of AZD1222 and 26 had received two doses of the MenACWY control vaccine. Trial participants were enrolled by age into 18-55, 56-69 and 70-plus year subgroups, with roughly 160, 29 and 62 TCR-sequenced participants respectively.

Explained via the paper, the time point label denotes: baseline before first vaccination. Vaccinee samples were obtained from the UK trials COV001 and COV002, which included a single-blind randomized controlled phase 2/3 trial of AZD1222 (ChAdOx1 nCoV-19) in healthy adults. Trial participant PBMC samples were collected at day 0 and day 28 after the second dose for TCRbeta chain sequencing. The CDR3 regions of human TCRbeta chains were analyzed by immunosequencing. In the original analysis: TCRs in the repertoires were matched against a reference library of SARS-CoV-2-specific TCRs that had been generated with the MIRA antigen-specificity platform. Breadth was defined as the fraction of unique TCRs that were SARS-CoV-2-associated, and depth was defined as the fraction of total T cells that were SARS-CoV-2-associated. Using the MIRA data, each spike-specific TCR was assigned both to the spike region to which the TCR was reactive and to a CD4 or CD8 class. Log10-transformed breadth and depth values were compared by one-way ANOVA with Sidak's multiple comparisons tests. Entries here come from immuneACCESS through TCRdb and include only in-frame sequences with V and J called. Some clones fail to appear in such tables; in the studies checked, an unresolved V gene covers under half of the shortfall, and the cause of the remainder is unknown. V and J calls and clone size follow that table, whereas D and trimming were derived from the DNA. The sample table shows 90,000 to 95,000 clones, and 80% to 90% are seen once. In total, the top ten clones hold roughly 10% of the sample.

This clone has just a few counts. This receptor's antigen is unknown. No base qualities exist here, and no much larger clone lies one base off it. The CDR3 runs 15 residues from the cysteine to the phenylalanine. Just CDR3 DNA is preserved here, 45 bases in frame from base 1. At the junction V is shortened by 0 bases and J by 1 base, with 9 bases in between. CDR1 and CDR2 are read off the germline V gene (reference sequence) as GTSNPN and SVGIG. What the study reported, not specific to this receptor: CD4 TCRs associated with the vaccine covered the entire spike protein, and the dominant responses were in regions 160-218 and 743-854. Conclusions about previously exposed vaccinees are limited because only 6 or 7 AZD1222 recipients were SARS-CoV-2 seropositive at baseline. After two AZD1222 doses, spike-specific TCR breadth and depth were significantly higher than at day 0 and than in MenACWY recipients. Because no samples from the day 14 peak response were available, repertoires could be characterized only after the peak T cell response. Reportedly, close to half of the unique spike-specific TCRs recognized epitopes lying outside the regions that are mutated in the B.1.351 and B.1.1.7 variants. In the small 56-69-year group, the increase in depth fell short of significance, most likely because of low power. Most participants were white British and females outnumbered males, and the authors suggested that clonal diversity may have been underestimated.

Sequenced material: peripheral blood, taken on day 0 of AZD1222 vaccination. The source of this sequence is an adult in good health. The chain was built from TRBV30 and TRBJ1-4; TRBD1 is a possible D gene, resting on 5 matching bases. The encoded CDR3 is CAWSVGTVTNEKLFF. The sequenced DNA is TGTGCCTGGAGTGTGGGGACGGTAACTAATGAAAAACTGTTTTTT. The variable domain in full, with residues beyond the CDR3 obtained from the reference TRBV30 and TRBJ1-4 genes, is SQTIHQWPATLVQPVGSPLSLECTVEGTSNPNLYWYRQAAGRGLQLLFYSVGIGQISSEVPQNLSASRPQDRQFILSSKKLLLSDSGFYLCAWSVGTVTNEKLFFGSGTQLSVL.